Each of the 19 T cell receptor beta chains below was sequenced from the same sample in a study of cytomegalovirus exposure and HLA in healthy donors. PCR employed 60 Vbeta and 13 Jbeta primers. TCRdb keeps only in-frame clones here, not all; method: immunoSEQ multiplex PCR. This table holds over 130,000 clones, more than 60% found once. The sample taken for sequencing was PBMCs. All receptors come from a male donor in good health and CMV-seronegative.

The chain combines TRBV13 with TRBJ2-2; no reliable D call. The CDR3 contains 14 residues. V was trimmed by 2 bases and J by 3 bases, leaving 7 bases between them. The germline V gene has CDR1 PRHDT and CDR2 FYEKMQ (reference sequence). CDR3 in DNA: TGTGCCAGCAGCTTATCCGGAGACACCGGGGAGCTGTTTTTT. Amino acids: CASSLSGDTGELFF. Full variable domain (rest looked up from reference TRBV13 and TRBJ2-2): AAGVIQSPRHLIKEKRETATLKCYPIPRHDTVYWYQQGPGQDPQFLISFYEKMQSDKGSIPDRFSAQQFSDYHSELNMSSLELGDSALYFCASSLSGDTGELFFGEGSRLTVL.

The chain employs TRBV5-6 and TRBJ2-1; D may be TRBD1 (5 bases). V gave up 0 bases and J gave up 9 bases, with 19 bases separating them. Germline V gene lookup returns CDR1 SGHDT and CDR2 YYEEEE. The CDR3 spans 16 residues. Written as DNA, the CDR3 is TGTGCCAGCAGCTTGGCCTTGCAGGGTGATAGGGGTGAGCAGTTCTTC. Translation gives CASSLALQGDRGEQFF.

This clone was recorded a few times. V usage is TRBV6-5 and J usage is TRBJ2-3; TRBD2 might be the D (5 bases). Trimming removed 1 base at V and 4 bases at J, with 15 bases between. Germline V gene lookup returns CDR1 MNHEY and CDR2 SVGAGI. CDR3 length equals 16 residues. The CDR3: CASSYFAGAGPDTQYF. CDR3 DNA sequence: TGTGCCAGCAGTTACTTTGCGGGCGCAGGTCCAGATACGCAGTATTTT.

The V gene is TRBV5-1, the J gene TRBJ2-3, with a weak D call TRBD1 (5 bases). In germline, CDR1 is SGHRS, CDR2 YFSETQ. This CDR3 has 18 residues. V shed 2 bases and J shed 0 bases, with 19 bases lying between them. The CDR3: CASSLTVSQETSTDTQYF. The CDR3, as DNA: TGCGCCAGCAGCTTAACCGTCTCACAGGAGACTAGCACAGATACGCAGTATTTT.

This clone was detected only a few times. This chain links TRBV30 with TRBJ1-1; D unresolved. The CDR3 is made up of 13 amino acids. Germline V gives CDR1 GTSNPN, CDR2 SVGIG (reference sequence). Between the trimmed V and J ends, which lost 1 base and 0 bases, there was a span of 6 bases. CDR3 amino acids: CAWSGQVNTEAFF. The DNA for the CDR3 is TGTGCCTGGAGTGGCCAGGTGAACACTGAAGCTTTCTTT.

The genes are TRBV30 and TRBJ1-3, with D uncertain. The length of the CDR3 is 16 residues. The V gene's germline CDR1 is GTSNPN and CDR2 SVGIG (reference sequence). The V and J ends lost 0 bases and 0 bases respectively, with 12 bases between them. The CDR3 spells CAWSVAQPSSGNTIYF. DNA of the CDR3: TGTGCCTGGAGTGTAGCACAGCCGAGCTCTGGAAACACCATATATTTT.

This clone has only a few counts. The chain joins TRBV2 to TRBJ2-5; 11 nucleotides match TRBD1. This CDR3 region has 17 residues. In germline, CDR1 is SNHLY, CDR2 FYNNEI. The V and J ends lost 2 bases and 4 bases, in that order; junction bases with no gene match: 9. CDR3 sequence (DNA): TGTGCCAGCAGTGAAAGGCTGGACAGGGGGCAGGGAGAGACCCAGTACTTC. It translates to CASSERLDRGQGETQYF.

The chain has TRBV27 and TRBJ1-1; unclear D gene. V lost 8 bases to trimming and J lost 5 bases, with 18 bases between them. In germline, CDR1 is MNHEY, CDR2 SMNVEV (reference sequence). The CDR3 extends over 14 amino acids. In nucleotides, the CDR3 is TGTGCCAGCCTCCAATTGGCCCCCGGGACTGAAGCTTTCTTT. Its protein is CASLQLAPGTEAFF.

CDR3 residues: CASSPRQGLNTEAFF. The CDR3 coding sequence is TGTGCCAGCAGTCCAAGACAGGGATTGAACACTGAAGCTTTCTTT. The J gene is TRBJ1-1, the V gene TRBV28; TRBD1 agrees at 7 bases. V dropped 5 bases and J dropped 0; count of bases not matched to a gene: 6. Germline assignment: CDR1 MDHEN and CDR2 SYDVKM. The CDR3 spans 15 residues.

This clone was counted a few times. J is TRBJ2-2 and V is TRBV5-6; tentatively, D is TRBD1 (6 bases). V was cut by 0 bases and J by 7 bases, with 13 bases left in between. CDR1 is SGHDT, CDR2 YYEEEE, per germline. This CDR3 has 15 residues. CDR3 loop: CASSLGQGMVGELFF. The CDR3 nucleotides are TGTGCCAGCAGCTTGGGGCAGGGGATGGTCGGGGAGCTGTTTTTT.

CDR3: CASTGRTDTQYF. In DNA, the CDR3 is TGTGCCAGTACAGGGAGAACAGATACGCAGTATTTT. V usage is TRBV6-6 and J usage is TRBJ2-3; D might be TRBD1 (6 bases). Trimming took off 9 bases at V and 3 bases at J, with 10 bases between the two ends. CDR1 and CDR2 from the germline V gene are MNHNY and SVGAGI (reference sequence). This CDR3 has 12 amino acids.

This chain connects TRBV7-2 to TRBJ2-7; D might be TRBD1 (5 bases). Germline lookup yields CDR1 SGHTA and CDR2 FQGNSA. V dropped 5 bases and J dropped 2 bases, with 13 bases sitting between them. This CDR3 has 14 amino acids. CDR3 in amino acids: CASSDWTDTYEQYF. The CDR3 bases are TGTGCCAGCAGCGATTGGACGGACACCTACGAGCAGTACTTC. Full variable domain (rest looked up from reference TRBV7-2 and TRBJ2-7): GAGVSQSPSNKVTEKGKDVELRCDPISGHTALYWYRQSLGQGLEFLIYFQGNSAPDKSGLPSDRFSAERTGGSVSTLTIQRTQQEDSAVYLCASSDWTDTYEQYFGPGTRLTVT.

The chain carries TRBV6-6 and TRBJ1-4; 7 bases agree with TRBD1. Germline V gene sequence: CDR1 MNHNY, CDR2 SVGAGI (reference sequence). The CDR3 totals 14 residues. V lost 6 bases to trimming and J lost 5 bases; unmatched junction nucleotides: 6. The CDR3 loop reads CASRPPTGNEKLFF. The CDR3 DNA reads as TGTGCCAGCAGACCACCGACAGGGAATGAAAAACTGTTTTTT.

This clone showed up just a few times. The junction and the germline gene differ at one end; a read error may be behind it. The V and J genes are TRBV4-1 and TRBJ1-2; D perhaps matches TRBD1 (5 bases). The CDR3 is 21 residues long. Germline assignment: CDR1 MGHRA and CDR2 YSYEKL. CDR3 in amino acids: CASSQDRLRAGPHFPNYGYPF. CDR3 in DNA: TGCGCCAGCAGCCAAGATAGGCTTCGGGCGGGACCACATTTCCCTAACTATGGCTACCCCTTC.

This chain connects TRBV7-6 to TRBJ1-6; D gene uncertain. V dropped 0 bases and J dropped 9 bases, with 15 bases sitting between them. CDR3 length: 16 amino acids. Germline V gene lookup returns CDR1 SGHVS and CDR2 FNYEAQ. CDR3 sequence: CASSLAGGGGVSPLHF. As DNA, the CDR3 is TGTGCCAGCAGCTTAGCGGGTGGTGGCGGGGTTTCACCCCTCCACTTT.

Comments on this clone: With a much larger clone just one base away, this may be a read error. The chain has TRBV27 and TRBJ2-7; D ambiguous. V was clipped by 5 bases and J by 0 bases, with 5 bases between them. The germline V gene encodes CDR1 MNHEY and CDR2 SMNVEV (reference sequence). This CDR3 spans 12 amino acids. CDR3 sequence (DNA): TGTGCCAGCAGTCCCAACTCCTACGAGCAGTACTTC. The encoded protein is CASSPNSYEQYF.

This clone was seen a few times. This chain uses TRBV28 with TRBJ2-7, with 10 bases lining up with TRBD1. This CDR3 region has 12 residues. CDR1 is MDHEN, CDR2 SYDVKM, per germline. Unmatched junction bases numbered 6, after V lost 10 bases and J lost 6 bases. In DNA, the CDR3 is TGTGCCACGGGACAGGGGTTGTCCGAGCAGTACTTC. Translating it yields CATGQGLSEQYF.

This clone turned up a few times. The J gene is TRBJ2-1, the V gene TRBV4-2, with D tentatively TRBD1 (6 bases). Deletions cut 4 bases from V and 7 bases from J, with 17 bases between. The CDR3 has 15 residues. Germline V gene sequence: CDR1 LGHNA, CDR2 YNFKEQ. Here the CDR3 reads CASSPSGRQGNEQFF. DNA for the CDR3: TGTGCCAGCAGCCCGAGCGGTCGGCAGGGGAATGAGCAGTTCTTC.

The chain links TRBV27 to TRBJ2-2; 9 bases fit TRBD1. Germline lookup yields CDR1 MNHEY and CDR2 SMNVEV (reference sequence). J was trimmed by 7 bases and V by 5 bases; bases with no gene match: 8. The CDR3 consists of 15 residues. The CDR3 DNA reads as TGTGCCAGCAGTCCTGGACAGGGGACCGGCGGGGAGCTGTTTTTT. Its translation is CASSPGQGTGGELFF.